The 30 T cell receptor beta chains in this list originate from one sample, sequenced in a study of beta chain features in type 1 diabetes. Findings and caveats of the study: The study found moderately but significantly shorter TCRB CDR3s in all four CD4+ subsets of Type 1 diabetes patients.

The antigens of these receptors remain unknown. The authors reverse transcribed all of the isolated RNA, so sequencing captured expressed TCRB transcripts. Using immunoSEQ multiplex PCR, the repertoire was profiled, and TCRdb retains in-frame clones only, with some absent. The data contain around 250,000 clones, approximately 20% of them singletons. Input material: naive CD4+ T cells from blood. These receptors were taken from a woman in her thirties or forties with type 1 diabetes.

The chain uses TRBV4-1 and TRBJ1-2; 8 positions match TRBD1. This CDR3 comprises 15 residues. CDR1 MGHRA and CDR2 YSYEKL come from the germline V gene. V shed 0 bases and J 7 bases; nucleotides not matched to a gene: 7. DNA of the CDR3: TGCGCCAGCAGCCAAGATCCCCTCGACAGGGGTGGCTACACCTTC. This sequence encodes CASSQDPLDRGGYTF.

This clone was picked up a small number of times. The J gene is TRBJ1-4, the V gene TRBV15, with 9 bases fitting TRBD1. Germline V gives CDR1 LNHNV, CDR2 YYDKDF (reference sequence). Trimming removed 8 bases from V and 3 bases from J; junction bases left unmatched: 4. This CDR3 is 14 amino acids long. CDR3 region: CATERDRANEKLFF. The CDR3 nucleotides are TGTGCCACCGAAAGGGACAGGGCTAATGAAAAACTGTTTTTT.

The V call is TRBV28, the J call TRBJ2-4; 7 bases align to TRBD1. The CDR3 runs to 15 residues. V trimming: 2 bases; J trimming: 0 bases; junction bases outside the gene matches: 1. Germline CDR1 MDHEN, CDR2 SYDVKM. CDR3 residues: CASSLTGVAKNIQYF. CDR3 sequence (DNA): TGTGCCAGCAGTTTAACAGGGGTAGCCAAAAACATTCAGTACTTC.

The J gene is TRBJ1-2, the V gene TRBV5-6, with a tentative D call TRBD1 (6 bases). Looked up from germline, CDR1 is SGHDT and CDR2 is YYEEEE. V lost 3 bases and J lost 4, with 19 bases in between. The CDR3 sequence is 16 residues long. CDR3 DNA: TGTGCCAGCAGCTCGGGACACCTCATTGGTGGCTATGGCTACACCTTC. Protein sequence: CASSSGHLIGGYGYTF.

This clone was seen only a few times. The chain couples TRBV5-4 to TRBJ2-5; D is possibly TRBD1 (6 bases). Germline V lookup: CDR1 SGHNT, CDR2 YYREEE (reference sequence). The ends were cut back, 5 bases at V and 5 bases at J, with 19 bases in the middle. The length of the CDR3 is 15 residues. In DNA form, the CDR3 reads TGTGCCAGCAGTCAAGGACAGCAAAAACGGGAGACCCAGTACTTC. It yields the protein CASSQGQQKRETQYF.

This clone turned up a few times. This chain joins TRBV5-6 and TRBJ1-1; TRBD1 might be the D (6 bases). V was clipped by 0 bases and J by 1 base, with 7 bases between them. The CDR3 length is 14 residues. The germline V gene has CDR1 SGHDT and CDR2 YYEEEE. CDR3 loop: CASSLVQGNTEAFF. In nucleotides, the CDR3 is TGTGCCAGCAGCTTGGTACAGGGGAACACTGAAGCTTTCTTT.

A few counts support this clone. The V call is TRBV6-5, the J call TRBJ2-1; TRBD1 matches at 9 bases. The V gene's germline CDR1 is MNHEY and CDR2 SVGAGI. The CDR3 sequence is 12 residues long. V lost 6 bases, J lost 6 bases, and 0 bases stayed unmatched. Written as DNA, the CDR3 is TGTGCCAGCAGGACAGGGGGCAATGAGCAGTTCTTC. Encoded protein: CASRTGGNEQFF.

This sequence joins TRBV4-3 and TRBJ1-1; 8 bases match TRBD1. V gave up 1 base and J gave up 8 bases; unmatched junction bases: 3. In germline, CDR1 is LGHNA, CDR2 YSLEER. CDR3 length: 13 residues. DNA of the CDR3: TGCGCCAGCAGCCAAGGACAGGGGCGGGAAGCTTTCTTT. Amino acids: CASSQGQGREAFF.

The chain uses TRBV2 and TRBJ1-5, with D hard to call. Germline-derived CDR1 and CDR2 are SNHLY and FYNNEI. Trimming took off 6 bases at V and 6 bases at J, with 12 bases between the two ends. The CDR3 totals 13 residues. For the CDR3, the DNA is TGTGCCAGCAGAGCATCAGCAGGTCAGCCCCAGCATTTT. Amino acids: CASRASAGQPQHF.

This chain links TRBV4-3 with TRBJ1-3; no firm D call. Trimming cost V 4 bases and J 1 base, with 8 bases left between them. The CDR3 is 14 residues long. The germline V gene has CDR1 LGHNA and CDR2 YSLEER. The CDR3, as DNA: TGCGCCAGCAGCCGACGGGTATCTGGAAACACCATATATTTT. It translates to CASSRRVSGNTIYF.

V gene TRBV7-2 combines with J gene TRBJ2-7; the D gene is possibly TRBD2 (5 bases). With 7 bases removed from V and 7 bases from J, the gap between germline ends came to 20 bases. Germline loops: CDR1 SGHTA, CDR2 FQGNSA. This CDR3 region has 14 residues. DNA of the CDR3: TGTGCCAGCAAGGAACTAGGCCTGGATCGGGAGCAGTACTTC. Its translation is CASKELGLDREQYF.

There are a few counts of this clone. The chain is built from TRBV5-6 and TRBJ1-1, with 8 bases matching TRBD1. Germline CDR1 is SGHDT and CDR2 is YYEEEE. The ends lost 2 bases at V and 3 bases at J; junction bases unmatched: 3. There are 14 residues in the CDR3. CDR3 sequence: CASSFGQGYTEAFF. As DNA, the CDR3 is TGTGCCAGCAGCTTCGGACAGGGCTACACTGAAGCTTTCTTT.

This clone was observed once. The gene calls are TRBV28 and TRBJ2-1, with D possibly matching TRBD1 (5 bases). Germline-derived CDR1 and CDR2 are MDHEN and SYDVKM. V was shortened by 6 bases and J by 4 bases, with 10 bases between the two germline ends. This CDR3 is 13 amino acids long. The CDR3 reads CASSRDLYNEQFF. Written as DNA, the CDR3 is TGTGCCAGCAGCAGGGATCTATACAATGAGCAGTTCTTC.

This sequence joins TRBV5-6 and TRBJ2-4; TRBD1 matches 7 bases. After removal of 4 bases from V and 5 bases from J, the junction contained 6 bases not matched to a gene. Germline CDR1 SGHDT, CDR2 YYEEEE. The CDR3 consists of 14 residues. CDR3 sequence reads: CASSRSGTENIQYF. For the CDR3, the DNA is TGTGCCAGCAGCAGATCCGGGACAGAAAACATTCAGTACTTC.

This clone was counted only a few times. CDR3 amino acids: CASSPRGGPFNEQFF. CDR3 sequence (DNA): TGTGCCAGCAGTCCCCGGGGGGGGCCCTTCAATGAGCAGTTCTTC. This chain uses TRBV28 with TRBJ2-1; 8 bases line up with TRBD2. Per germline, CDR1 MDHEN and CDR2 SYDVKM. Trimming at V came to 5 bases and at J to 6 bases, leaving 9 bases not matched to a gene. There are 15 residues in the CDR3.

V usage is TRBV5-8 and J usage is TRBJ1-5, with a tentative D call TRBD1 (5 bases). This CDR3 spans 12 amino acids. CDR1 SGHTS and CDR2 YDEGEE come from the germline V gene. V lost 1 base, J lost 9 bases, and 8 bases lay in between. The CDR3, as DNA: TGTGCCAGCAGCTTGCGACAGAGGCCCCAGCATTTT. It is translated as CASSLRQRPQHF.

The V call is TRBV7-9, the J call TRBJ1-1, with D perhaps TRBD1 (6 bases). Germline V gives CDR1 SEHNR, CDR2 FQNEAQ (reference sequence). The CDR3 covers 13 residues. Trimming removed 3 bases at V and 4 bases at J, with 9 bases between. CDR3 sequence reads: CASSFRGVTEAFF. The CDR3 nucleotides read TGTGCCAGCAGCTTCAGGGGCGTCACTGAAGCTTTCTTT. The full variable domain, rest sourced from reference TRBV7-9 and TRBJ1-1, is DTGVSQNPRHKITKRGQNVTFRCDPISEHNRLYWYRQTLGQGPEFLTYFQNEAQLEKSRLLSDRFSAERPKGSFSTLEIQRTEQGDSAMYLCASSFRGVTEAFFGQGTRLTVV.

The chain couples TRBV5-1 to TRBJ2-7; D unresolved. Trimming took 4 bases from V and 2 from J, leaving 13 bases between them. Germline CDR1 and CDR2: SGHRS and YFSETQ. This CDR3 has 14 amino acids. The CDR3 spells CASSIRVTPYEQYF. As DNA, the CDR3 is TGCGCCAGCAGCATCCGGGTTACCCCCTACGAGCAGTACTTC. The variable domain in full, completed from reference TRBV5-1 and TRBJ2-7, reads KAGVTQTPRYLIKTRGQQVTLSCSPISGHRSVSWYQQTPGQGLQFLFEYFSETQRNKGNFPGRFSGRQFSNSRSEMNVSTLELGDSALYLCASSIRVTPYEQYFGPGTRLTVT.

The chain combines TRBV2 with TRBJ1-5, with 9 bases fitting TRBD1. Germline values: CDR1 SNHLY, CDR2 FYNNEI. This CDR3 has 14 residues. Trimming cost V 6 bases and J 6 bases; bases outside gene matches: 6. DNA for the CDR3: TGTGCCAGCAGCGACCGGGACAGGGTTCAGCCCCAGCATTTT. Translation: CASSDRDRVQPQHF.

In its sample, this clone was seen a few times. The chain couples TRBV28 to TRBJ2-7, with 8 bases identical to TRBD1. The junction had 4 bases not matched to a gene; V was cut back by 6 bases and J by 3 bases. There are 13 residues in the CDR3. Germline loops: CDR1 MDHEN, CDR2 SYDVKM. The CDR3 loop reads CASSLDRVYEQYF. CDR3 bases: TGTGCCAGCAGCCTGGACAGGGTCTACGAGCAGTACTTC.

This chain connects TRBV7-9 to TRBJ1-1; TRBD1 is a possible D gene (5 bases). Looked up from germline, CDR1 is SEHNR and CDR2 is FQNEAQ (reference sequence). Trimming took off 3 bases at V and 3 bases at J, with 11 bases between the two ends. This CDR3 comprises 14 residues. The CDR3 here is CASSFSEGDTEAFF. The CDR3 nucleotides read TGTGCCAGCAGCTTTAGTGAAGGGGACACTGAAGCTTTCTTT.

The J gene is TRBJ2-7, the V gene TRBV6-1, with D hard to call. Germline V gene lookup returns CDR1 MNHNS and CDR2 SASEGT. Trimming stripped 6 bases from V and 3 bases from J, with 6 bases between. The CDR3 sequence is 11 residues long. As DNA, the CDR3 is TGTGCCAGCAGCGTCCTCTACGAGCAGTACTTC. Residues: CASSVLYEQYF.

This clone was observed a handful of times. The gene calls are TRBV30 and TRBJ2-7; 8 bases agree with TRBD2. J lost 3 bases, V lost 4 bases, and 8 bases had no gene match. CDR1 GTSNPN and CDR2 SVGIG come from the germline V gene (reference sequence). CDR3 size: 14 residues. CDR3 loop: CAWTRLAGFYEQYF. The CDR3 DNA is TGTGCCTGGACCCGGCTAGCGGGTTTCTACGAGCAGTACTTC.

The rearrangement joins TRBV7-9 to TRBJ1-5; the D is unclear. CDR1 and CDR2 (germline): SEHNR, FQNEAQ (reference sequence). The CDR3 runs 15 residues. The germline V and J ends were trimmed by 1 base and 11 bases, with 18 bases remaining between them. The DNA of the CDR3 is TGTGCCAGCAGCTTAGGAGGAGGCCTGGTAGAGGCCCAGCATTTT. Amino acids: CASSLGGGLVEAQHF. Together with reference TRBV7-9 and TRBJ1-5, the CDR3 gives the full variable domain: DTGVSQNPRHKITKRGQNVTFRCDPISEHNRLYWYRQTLGQGPEFLTYFQNEAQLEKSRLLSDRFSAERPKGSFSTLEIQRTEQGDSAMYLCASSLGGGLVEAQHFGDGTRLSIL.

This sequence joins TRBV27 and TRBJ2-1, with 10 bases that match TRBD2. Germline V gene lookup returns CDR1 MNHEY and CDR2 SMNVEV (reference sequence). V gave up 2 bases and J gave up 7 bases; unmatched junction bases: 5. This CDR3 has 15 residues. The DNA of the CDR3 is TGTGCCAGCAGTTTACCAGCGGGAGGGCCGAATGAGCAGTTCTTC. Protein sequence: CASSLPAGGPNEQFF.

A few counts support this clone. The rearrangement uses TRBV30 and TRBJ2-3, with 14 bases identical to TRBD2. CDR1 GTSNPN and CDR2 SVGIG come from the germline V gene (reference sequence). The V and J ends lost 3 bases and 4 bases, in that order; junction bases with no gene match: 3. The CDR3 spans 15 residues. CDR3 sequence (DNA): TGTGCCTGGAGCGCGGGACTAGCGGGAGCAGATACGCAGTATTTT. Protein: CAWSAGLAGADTQYF.

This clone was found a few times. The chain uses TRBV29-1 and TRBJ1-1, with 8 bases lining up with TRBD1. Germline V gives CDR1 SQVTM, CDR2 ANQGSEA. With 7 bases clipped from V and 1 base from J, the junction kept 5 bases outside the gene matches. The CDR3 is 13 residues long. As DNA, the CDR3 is TGCAGCGCAAGACAGGGGTCGAACACTGAAGCTTTCTTT. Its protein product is CSARQGSNTEAFF.

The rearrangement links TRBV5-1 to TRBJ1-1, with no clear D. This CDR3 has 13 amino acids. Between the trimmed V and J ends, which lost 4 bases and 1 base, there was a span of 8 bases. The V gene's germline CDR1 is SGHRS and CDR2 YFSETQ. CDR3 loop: CASSHIKNTEAFF. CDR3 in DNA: TGCGCCAGCAGCCACATCAAGAACACTGAAGCTTTCTTT.

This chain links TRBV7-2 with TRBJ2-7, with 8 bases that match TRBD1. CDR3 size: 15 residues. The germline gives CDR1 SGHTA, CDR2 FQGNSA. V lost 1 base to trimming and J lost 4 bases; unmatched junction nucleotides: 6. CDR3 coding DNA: TGTGCCAGCAGCTTAGGTCGGACAGGGCTTTACGAGCAGTACTTC. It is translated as CASSLGRTGLYEQYF.

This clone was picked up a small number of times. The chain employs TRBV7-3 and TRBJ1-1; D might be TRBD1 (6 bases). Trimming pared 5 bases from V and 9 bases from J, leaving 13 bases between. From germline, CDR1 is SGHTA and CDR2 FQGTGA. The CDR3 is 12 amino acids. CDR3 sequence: CASSPGTKKAFF. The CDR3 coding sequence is TGTGCCAGCAGCCCCGGGACAAAAAAAGCTTTCTTT.